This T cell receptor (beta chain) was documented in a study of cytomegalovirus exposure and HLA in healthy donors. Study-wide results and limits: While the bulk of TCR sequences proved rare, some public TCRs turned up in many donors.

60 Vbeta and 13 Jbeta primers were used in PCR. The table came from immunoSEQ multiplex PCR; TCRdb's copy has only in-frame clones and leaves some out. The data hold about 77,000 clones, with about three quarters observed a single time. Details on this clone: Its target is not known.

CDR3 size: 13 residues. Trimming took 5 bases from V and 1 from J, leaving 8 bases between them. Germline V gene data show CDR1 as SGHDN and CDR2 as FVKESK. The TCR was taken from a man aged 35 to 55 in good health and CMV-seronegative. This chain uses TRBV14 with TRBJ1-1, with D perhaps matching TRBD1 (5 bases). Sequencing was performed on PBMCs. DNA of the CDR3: TGTGCCAGCAGCGCCCAGGGGAACACTGAAGCTTTCTTT. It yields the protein CASSAQGNTEAFF. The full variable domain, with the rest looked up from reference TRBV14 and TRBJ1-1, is EAGVTQFPSHSVIEKGQTVTLRCDPISGHDNLYWYRRVMGKEIKFLLHFVKESKQDESGMPNNRFLAERTGGTYSTLKVQPAELEDSGVYFCASSAQGNTEAFFGQGTRLTVV.